These 2 T cell receptor beta chains came from one sample sequenced in a study of blood T cells in healthy people across ages. Together with a sample-barcoded 5' primer, a J-beta primer mix was included in a second PCR lasting about 7 to 12 cycles. TCRdb redid the calling of the 5' RACE reads with MiXCR, one entry per CDR3 protein. The table includes hundreds of thousands of distinct CDR3 sequences, about 30% detected once. Sequencing was carried out using blood. These TCRs come from a woman older than 75 in good health.

The chain employs TRBV9 and TRBJ1-2; 7 bases agree with TRBD1. The germline V gene has CDR1 SGDLS and CDR2 YYNGEE. The CDR3 is made up of 15 amino acids. V dropped 4 bases and J dropped 2; count of bases not matched to a gene: 8. The CDR3, as DNA: TGTGCCAGCAGCCCGAGGCCAGGGGGGAACTATGGCTACACCTTC. This gives the protein CASSPRPGGNYGYTF.

Concerning this clonotype: This clone may be a read error of a much larger clone one base away. This chain joins TRBV21-1 and TRBJ2-5; the DNA was not used to check the table's D call, TRBD2. TRBV21-1 is recorded as a pseudogene. CDR3 length: 16 amino acids. This chain's CDR3 is CASSGRGGGAPETQYF. The CDR3 DNA reads TGTGCCAGCAGCGGTCGAGGCGGGGGGGCCCCGGAGACCCAGTACTTC.